A single sample is the source of the 23 T cell receptor beta chains below, sequenced in a study of blood T cell repertoires in COVID-19. Some clones are missing from TCRdb's copy, which holds only in-frame ones; the method was immunoSEQ multiplex PCR. The table has 200,000 to 300,000 clones, about 79% seen once; the top ten hold more than 9.5%. The sequenced material came from peripheral blood. The receptor set was obtained from an elderly woman with acute or convalescent COVID-19.

This chain links TRBV3-1 (or the pseudogene TRBV3-2) with TRBJ2-1; 8 bases agree with TRBD1. The J segment lost 5 bases and the V segment lost 4 bases, leaving 4 bases of the junction unmatched. CDR1 and CDR2 (germline): LGHDT, YNNKEL (reference sequence). The CDR3 covers 14 residues. The CDR3 DNA reads as TGTGCCAGCAGCCCGTGGGGACAGGACAATGAGCAGTTCTTC. Residues: CASSPWGQDNEQFF.

V and J are TRBV2 and TRBJ2-2; 7 bases align to TRBD1. The germline gives CDR1 SNHLY, CDR2 FYNNEI. The V gene end was trimmed by 2 bases and the J gene end by 7 bases; junction bases not matched to a gene: 4. This CDR3 contains 14 residues. The CDR3 DNA reads TGTGCCAGCAGTGAAACAGGGGTGGTCGGGGAGCTGTTTTTT. Its protein product is CASSETGVVGELFF.

This clone was seen a few times. J is TRBJ1-5 and V is TRBV28; 7 positions match TRBD1. V shed 6 bases, J shed 10 bases, and the junction held 15 bases outside the gene matches. This CDR3 region has 15 residues. Germline assignment: CDR1 MDHEN and CDR2 SYDVKM. The CDR3 loop reads CASRPTGAPGRPQHF. CDR3 bases: TGTGCCAGCAGGCCCACAGGGGCGCCTGGACGTCCCCAGCATTTT.

The chain couples TRBV11-1 to TRBJ2-1; tentatively, D is TRBD2 (6 bases). Per germline, CDR1 SGHAT and CDR2 FQDESV (reference sequence). Trimming stripped 1 base from V and 3 bases from J, with 10 bases between. This CDR3 is 15 amino acids long. In DNA form, the CDR3 reads TGTGCCAGCAGCTTAGTGCCGACTAGCTACAATGAGCAGTTCTTC. Protein product: CASSLVPTSYNEQFF. Variable domain in full (rest from reference TRBV11-1 and TRBJ2-1): EAEVAQSPRYKITEKSQAVAFWCDPISGHATLYWYRQILGQGPELLVQFQDESVVDDSQLPKDRFSAERLKGVDSTLKIQPAELGDSAMYLCASSLVPTSYNEQFFGPGTRLTVL.

V gene TRBV10-3 combines with J gene TRBJ1-6, with 9 bases aligning to TRBD1. The V and J ends lost 3 bases and 4 bases, in that order; junction bases with no gene match: 4. The CDR3 length is 16 residues. Per the germline V gene, CDR1 is ENHRY and CDR2 is SYGVKD. The CDR3 bases are TGTGCCATCAGTGACTCCGGGACAGGGTATAATTCACCCCTCCACTTT. It encodes CAISDSGTGYNSPLHF.

This clone was counted once. The chain couples TRBV7-8 to TRBJ1-2, with D tentatively TRBD1 (6 bases). This CDR3 has 19 residues. Per germline, CDR1 SGHVS and CDR2 FQNEAQ. The V end lost 1 base, the J end lost 0 bases, and 21 bases lay between the germline ends. The CDR3 loop is CASSLESGTPSPPNYGYTF. The CDR3 region has the DNA TGTGCCAGCAGCTTAGAGTCCGGGACACCTTCTCCTCCTAACTATGGCTACACCTTC.

The V gene is TRBV3-1 (or the pseudogene TRBV3-2), the J gene TRBJ2-6, with D perhaps matching TRBD1 (6 bases). V was trimmed by 4 bases and J by 4 bases, leaving 17 bases between them. CDR1 LGHDT and CDR2 YNNKEL come from the germline V gene (reference sequence). The CDR3 is made up of 17 amino acids. CDR3 amino acids: CASSRAVGARGANVLTF. The CDR3 nucleotides read TGTGCCAGCAGCCGAGCCGTGGGGGCGCGGGGGGCCAACGTCCTGACTTTC.

This chain links TRBV18 with TRBJ1-1, with D possibly being TRBD1 (6 bases). Per germline, CDR1 KGHSH and CDR2 LQKENI. V was cut by 4 bases and J by 3 bases, with 15 bases left in between. This CDR3 is built from 15 residues. The CDR3 protein is CASSLGTAGDTEAFF. Here the CDR3 DNA reads TGTGCCAGCTCACTCGGGACCGCAGGGGACACTGAAGCTTTCTTT. Together with reference TRBV18 and TRBJ1-1, the CDR3 gives the full variable domain: NAGVMQNPRHLVRRRGQEARLRCSPMKGHSHVYWYRQLPEEGLKFMVYLQKENIIDESGMPKERFSAEFPKEGPSILRIQQVVRGDSAAYFCASSLGTAGDTEAFFGQGTRLTVV.

This chain uses TRBV18 with TRBJ1-5, with D maybe TRBD1 (5 bases). The CDR3 loop spans 13 amino acids. Deletions cut 5 bases from V and 4 bases from J, with 9 bases between. Germline V gives CDR1 KGHSH, CDR2 LQKENI. CDR3 sequence: CASSMGGNQPQHF. For the CDR3, the DNA is TGTGCCAGCTCAATGGGGGGGAATCAGCCCCAGCATTTT.

Turning to this clone: Within the sample, other DNA sequences also encode this same CDR3. J is TRBJ2-2 and V is TRBV2, with 8 bases aligning to TRBD2. Germline CDR1 reads SNHLY; CDR2 reads FYNNEI. This CDR3 has 15 residues. V gave up 6 bases and J gave up 1 base; unmatched junction bases: 4. This CDR3 reads CASRTSGGNTGELFF. CDR3 coding DNA: TGTGCCAGCAGAACCAGCGGGGGGAACACCGGGGAGCTGTTTTTT.

This chain joins TRBV18 and TRBJ2-7, with D possibly matching TRBD2 (6 bases). Germline CDR1 reads KGHSH; CDR2 reads LQKENI. Trimming stripped 0 bases from V and 5 bases from J, with 14 bases between. The CDR3 length is 15 residues. The CDR3 reads CASSPPGGIGNEQYF. The DNA for the CDR3 is TGTGCCAGCTCACCACCGGGGGGTATTGGGAACGAGCAGTACTTC.

The rearrangement joins TRBV2 to TRBJ1-3; 8 bases align to TRBD1. Germline CDR1 is SNHLY and CDR2 is FYNNEI. This CDR3 region has 13 residues. Germline trimming cut 6 bases from V and 4 bases from J; bases unmatched to any gene: 2. Here the CDR3 reads CASRGQGGNTIYF. The CDR3 coding sequence is TGTGCCAGCAGAGGACAGGGAGGAAACACCATATATTTT. Combining the CDR3 with reference TRBV2 and TRBJ1-3 gives the whole variable domain EPEVTQTPSHQVTQMGQEVILRCVPISNHLYFYWYRQILGQKVEFLVSFYNNEISEKSEIFDDQFSVERPDGSNFTLKIRSTKLEDSAMYFCASRGQGGNTIYFGEGSWLTVV.

This clone has more than one count but fewer than ten. The V and J genes are TRBV2 and TRBJ1-5; D gene uncertain. Germline CDR1 and CDR2: SNHLY and FYNNEI. The V end lost 6 bases, the J end lost 7 bases, and 19 bases lay between the germline ends. This CDR3 spans 15 amino acids. The DNA of the CDR3 is TGTGCCAGCAGAAACGGGCCAGAGCGGGGACAGCCCCAGCATTTT. Its translation is CASRNGPERGQPQHF.

The chain links TRBV19 to TRBJ1-5; TRBD1 agrees at 7 bases. CDR3 length equals 18 residues. Germline V gene sequence: CDR1 LNHDA, CDR2 SQIVND (reference sequence). With 1 base clipped from V and 4 bases from J, the junction kept 13 bases outside the gene matches. The CDR3 nucleotides read TGTGCCAGTAGTATAGTAAATAGTAGGGACAGATCTAATCAGCCCCAGCATTTT. This translates into CASSIVNSRDRSNQPQHF.

With respect to this clone: Other DNA variants within this sample encode the same CDR3. V and J are TRBV11-2 and TRBJ1-1; the D is unclear. Between the trimmed V and J ends, which lost 1 base and 1 base, there was a span of 4 bases. This CDR3 is built from 13 residues. Germline-derived CDR1 and CDR2 are SGHAT and FQNNGV. The CDR3, as DNA: TGTGCCAGCAGCTTAGTCCGGAACACTGAAGCTTTCTTT. Residues: CASSLVRNTEAFF.

This sequence joins TRBV9 and TRBJ1-1, with D tentatively TRBD1 (6 bases). The CDR3 covers 16 residues. V was trimmed by 0 bases and J by 0 bases, leaving 12 bases between them. Per the germline V gene, CDR1 is SGDLS and CDR2 is YYNGEE. CDR3 in DNA: TGTGCCAGCAGCGTAGATCTGGACAGCTTGAACACTGAAGCTTTCTTT. Its translation: CASSVDLDSLNTEAFF. The complete variable domain, with remaining parts taken from reference TRBV9 and TRBJ1-1, reads DSGVTQTPKHLITATGQRVTLRCSPRSGDLSVYWYQQSLDQGLQFLIQYYNGEERAKGNILERFSAQQFPDLHSELNLSSLELGDSALYFCASSVDLDSLNTEAFFGQGTRLTVV.

V is TRBV28 and J is TRBJ1-1; no firm D call. CDR3 size: 15 residues. Germline V gene lookup returns CDR1 MDHEN and CDR2 SYDVKM. V dropped 6 bases and J dropped 7 bases, with 21 bases sitting between them. CDR3 DNA: TGTGCCAGCAGCTACCTCAGTTCTTACGGGGATGAAGCTTTCTTT. This translates into CASSYLSSYGDEAFF.

V gene TRBV19 combines with J gene TRBJ1-2; D might be TRBD1 (6 bases). The V end was cut by 1 base, the J end by 7 bases, with 19 bases between. Germline V gives CDR1 LNHDA, CDR2 SQIVND (reference sequence). The CDR3 covers 16 residues. In nucleotides, the CDR3 is TGTGCCAGTAGTATAGGAAAGGCCGGGGGGCCGAGTGGCTACACCTTC. Translating it yields CASSIGKAGGPSGYTF.

This chain connects TRBV6-5 to TRBJ1-1; 11 nucleotides match TRBD1. V lost 9 bases to trimming and J lost 10 bases; unmatched junction nucleotides: 13. The CDR3 is 14 amino acids. The germline gives CDR1 MNHEY, CDR2 SVGAGI. This chain's CDR3 is CASTSPGTGGIAFF. CDR3 DNA: TGTGCCAGTACTTCCCCCGGGACAGGGGGTATAGCTTTCTTT.

The V and J genes are TRBV10-3 and TRBJ2-2; D may be TRBD1 (6 bases). Deletions cut 6 bases from V and 7 bases from J, with 12 bases between. This CDR3 region has 13 residues. Germline assignment: CDR1 ENHRY and CDR2 SYGVKD. CDR3 sequence reads: CAIRQGNNGELFF. The CDR3 nucleotides read TGTGCCATCAGACAGGGTAATAACGGGGAGCTGTTTTTT.

Concerning this clone itself: An end of the junction differs from the germline gene, which may be a read error. This rearrangement joins TRBV5-1 to TRBJ2-1; maybe TRBD2 (5 bases). Per germline, CDR1 SGHRS and CDR2 YFSETQ. The CDR3 extends over 15 amino acids. The CDR3, as DNA: TGCGCCAGCAGCTTGACGGGGAGCCCCTACAGTGAGCAGTTCTTC. Protein: CASSLTGSPYSEQFF.

This clone came up once. The gene calls are TRBV29-1 and TRBJ1-2; TRBD1 aligns across 7 bases. Germline loops: CDR1 SQVTM, CDR2 ANQGSEA. With V trimmed by 6 bases and J by 5 bases, 9 bases remained unmatched. The CDR3 has 13 residues. The chain's CDR3 is CSVLRGNPYGYTF. The CDR3 DNA sequence: TGCAGCGTCCTCAGGGGGAACCCGTATGGCTACACCTTC.

This clone was seen once. Here the CDR3 DNA reads TGTGCCAGCAGTTTAGGCCCAGGGACTACGTACACCTTC. It specifies CASSLGPGTTYTF. The chain has TRBV12-3 or TRBV12-4 and TRBJ1-2; the D gene is possibly TRBD1 (5 bases). This CDR3 has 13 amino acids. V was pared by 1 base and J by 11 bases, with 14 bases between.